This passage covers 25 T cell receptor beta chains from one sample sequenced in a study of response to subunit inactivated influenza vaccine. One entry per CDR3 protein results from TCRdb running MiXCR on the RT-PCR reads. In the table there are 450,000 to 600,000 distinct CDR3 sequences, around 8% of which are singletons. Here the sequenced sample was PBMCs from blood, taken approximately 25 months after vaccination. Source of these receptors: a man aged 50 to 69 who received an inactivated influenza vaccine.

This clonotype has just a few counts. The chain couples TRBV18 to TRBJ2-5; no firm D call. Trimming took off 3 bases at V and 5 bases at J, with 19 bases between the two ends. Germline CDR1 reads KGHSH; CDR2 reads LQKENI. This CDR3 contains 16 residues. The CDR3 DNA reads TGTGCCAGCTCACCTCAGACCTGGGGTCCGGGTGAGACCCAGTACTTC. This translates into CASSPQTWGPGETQYF.

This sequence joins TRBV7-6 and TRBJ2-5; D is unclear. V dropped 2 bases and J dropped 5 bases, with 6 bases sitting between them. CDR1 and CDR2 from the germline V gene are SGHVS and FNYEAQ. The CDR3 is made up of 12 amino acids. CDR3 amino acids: CASSLWAETQYF. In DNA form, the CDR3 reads TGTGCCAGCAGCTTATGGGCCGAGACCCAGTACTTC.

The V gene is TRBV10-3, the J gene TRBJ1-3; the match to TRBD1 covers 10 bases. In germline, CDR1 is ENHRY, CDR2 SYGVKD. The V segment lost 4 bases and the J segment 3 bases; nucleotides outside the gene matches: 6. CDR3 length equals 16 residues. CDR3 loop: CAISGTGTGVGNTIYF. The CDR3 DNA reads TGTGCCATCAGTGGGACCGGGACAGGGGTTGGAAACACCATATATTTT.

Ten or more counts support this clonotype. DNA of the CDR3: TGTGCCAGCAGTTACCTGCCACATGGAATGAACACTGAAGCTTTCTTT. Translated: CASSYLPHGMNTEAFF. The chain uses TRBV6-5 and TRBJ1-1; no clear D gene. The V end lost 2 bases, the J end lost 0 bases, and 13 bases lay between the germline ends. Per germline, CDR1 MNHEY and CDR2 SVGAGI. The length of the CDR3 is 16 residues.

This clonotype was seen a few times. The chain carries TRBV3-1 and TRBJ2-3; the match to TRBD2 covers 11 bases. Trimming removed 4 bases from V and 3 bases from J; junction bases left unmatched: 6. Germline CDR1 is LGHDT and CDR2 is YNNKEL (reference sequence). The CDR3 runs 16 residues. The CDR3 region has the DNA TGTGCCAGCAGCCTTCGACTAGCGGGGACGACAGATACGCAGTATTTT. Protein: CASSLRLAGTTDTQYF.

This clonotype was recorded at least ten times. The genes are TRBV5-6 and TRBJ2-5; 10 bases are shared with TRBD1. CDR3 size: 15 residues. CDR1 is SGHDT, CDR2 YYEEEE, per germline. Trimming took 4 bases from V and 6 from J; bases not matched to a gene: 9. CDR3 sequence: CASSRWTGGSQTQYF. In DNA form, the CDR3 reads TGTGCCAGCAGCCGATGGACAGGGGGGAGTCAGACCCAGTACTTC.

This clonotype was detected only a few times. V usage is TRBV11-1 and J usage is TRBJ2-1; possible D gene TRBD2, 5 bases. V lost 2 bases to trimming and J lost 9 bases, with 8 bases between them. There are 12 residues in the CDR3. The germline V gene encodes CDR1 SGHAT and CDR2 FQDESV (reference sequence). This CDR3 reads CASSLFEGEQFF. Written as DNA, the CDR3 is TGTGCCAGCAGCTTATTTGAGGGTGAGCAGTTCTTC.

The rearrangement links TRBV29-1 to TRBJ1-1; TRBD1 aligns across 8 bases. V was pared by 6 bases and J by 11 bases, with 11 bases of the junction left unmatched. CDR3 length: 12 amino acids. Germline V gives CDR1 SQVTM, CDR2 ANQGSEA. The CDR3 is CSVAADRGDAFF. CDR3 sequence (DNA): TGCAGCGTCGCCGCCGACAGGGGAGACGCTTTCTTT.

The CDR3 DNA follows: TGCAGCGTTGAAGACTTGGAGGGGAGCTACGAGCAGTACTTC. Translating it yields CSVEDLEGSYEQYF. The chain carries TRBV29-1 and TRBJ2-7, with D tentatively TRBD2 (6 bases). This CDR3 comprises 14 residues. The germline CDR1 and CDR2 sequences are SQVTM and ANQGSEA. Trimming took off 0 bases at V and 3 bases at J, with 12 bases between the two ends.

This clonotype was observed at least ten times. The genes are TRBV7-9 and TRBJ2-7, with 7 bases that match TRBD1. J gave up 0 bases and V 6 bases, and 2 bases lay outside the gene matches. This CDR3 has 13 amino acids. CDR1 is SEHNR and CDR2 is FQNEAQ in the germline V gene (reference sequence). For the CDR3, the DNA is TGTGCCAGCAGACGGGACAGCTCCTACGAGCAGTACTTC. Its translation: CASRRDSSYEQYF.

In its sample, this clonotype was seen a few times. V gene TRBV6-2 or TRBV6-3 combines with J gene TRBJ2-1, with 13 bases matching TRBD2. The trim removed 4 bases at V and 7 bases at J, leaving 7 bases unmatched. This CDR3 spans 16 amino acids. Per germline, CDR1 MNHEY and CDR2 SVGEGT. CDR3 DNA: TGTGCCAGCAGTTGGGGAAGGACTAGCGGGAGAAATGAGCAGTTCTTC. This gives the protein CASSWGRTSGRNEQFF.

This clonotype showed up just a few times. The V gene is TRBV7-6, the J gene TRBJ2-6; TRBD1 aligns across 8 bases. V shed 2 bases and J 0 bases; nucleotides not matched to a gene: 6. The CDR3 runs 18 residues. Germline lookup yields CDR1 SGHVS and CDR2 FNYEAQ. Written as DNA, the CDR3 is TGTGCCAGCAGCTTAACCGGGACAGGATTCTCTGGGGCCAACGTCCTGACTTTC. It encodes CASSLTGTGFSGANVLTF.

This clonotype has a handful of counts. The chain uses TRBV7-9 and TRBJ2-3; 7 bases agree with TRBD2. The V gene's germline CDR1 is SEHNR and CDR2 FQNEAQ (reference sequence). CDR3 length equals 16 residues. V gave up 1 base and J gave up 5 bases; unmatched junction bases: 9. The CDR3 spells CASSLGKGLVGDTQYF. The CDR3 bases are TGTGCCAGCAGCTTAGGCAAAGGACTAGTTGGAGATACGCAGTATTTT.

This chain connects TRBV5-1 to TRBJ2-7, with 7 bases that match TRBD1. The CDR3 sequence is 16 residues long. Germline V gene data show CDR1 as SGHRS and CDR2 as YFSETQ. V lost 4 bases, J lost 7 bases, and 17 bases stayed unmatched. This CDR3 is CASSRTGDPPTGEQYF. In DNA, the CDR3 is TGCGCCAGCAGCCGGACAGGAGATCCCCCGACGGGAGAGCAGTACTTC.

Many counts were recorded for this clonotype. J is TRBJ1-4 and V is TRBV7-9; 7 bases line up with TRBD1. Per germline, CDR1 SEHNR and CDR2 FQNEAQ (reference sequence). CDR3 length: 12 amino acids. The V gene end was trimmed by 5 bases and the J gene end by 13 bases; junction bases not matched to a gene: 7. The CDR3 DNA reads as TGTGCCAGCAGCCCACAGGGGTATAGACTGTTTTTT. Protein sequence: CASSPQGYRLFF.

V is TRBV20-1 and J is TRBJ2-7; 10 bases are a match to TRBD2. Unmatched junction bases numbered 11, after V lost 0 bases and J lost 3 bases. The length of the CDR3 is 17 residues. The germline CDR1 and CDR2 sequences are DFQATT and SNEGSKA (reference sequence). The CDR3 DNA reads TGCAGTGCTAGAGATCCCGGGGTAGCGGGAGGACACTACGAGCAGTACTTC. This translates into CSARDPGVAGGHYEQYF.

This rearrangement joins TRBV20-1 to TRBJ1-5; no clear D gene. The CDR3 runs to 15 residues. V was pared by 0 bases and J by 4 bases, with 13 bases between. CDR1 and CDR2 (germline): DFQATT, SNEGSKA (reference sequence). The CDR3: CSARDRHGGNQPQHF. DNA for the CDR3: TGCAGTGCTAGAGATAGGCACGGTGGGAATCAGCCCCAGCATTTT.

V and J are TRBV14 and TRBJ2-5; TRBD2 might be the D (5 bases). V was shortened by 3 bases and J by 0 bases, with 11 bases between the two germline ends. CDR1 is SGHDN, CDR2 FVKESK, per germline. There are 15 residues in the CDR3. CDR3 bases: TGTGCCAGCAGCCAGTACGGGATTTACCAAGAGACCCAGTACTTC. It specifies CASSQYGIYQETQYF.

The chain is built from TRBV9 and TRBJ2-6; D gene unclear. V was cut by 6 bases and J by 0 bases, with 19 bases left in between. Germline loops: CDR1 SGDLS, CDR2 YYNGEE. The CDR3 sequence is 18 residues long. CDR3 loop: CASMRSLQVISGANVLTF. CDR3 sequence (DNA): TGTGCCAGCATGCGTAGTCTGCAGGTTATCTCTGGGGCCAACGTCCTGACTTTC.

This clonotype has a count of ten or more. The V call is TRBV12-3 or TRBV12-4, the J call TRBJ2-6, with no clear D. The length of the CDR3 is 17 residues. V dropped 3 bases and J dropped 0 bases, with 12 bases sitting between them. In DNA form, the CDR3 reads TGTGCCAGCAGTTTCAGTTCAGGCAGCTCTGGGGCCAACGTCCTGACTTTC. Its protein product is CASSFSSGSSGANVLTF.

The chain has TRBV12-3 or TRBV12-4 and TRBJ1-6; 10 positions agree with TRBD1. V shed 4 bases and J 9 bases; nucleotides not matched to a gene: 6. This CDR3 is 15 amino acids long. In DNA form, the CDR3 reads TGTGCCAGCAGTTCCCGGGACAGGGGTAGTTCACCCCTCCACTTT. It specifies CASSSRDRGSSPLHF.

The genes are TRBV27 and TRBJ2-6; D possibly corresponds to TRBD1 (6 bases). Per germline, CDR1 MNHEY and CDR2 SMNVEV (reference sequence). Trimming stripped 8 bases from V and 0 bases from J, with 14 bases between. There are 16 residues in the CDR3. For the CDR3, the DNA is TGTGCCAGCGGGGGCAGGACCCTCTCTGGGGCCAACGTCCTGACTTTC. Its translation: CASGGRTLSGANVLTF.

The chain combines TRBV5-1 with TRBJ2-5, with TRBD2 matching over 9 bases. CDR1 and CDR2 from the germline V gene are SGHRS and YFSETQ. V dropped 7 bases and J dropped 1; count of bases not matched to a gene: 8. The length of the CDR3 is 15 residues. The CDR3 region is CASFAGGGVQETQYF. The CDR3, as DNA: TGCGCCAGCTTTGCGGGCGGGGGGGTCCAAGAGACCCAGTACTTC. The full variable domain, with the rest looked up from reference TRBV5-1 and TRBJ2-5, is KAGVTQTPRYLIKTRGQQVTLSCSPISGHRSVSWYQQTPGQGLQFLFEYFSETQRNKGNFPGRFSGRQFSNSRSEMNVSTLELGDSALYLCASFAGGGVQETQYFGPGTRLLVL.

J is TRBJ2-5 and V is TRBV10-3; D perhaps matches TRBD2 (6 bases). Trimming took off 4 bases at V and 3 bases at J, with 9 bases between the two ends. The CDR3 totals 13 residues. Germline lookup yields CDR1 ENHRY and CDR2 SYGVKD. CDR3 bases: TGTGCCATCAGTGGAGGGGAGGAAGAGACCCAGTACTTC. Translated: CAISGGEEETQYF.

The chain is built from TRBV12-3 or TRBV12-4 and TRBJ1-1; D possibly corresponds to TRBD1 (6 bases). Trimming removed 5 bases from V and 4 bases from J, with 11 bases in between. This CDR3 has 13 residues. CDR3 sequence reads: CASSPGQSTEAFF. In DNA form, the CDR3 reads TGTGCCAGCAGTCCCGGACAGAGCACTGAAGCTTTCTTT.